This TCR beta chain was observed in a study of T cell responses to AZD1222 COVID-19 vaccine. Study summary: Second doses at about 4 or about 12 weeks were pooled.

The protocol was immunoSEQ multiplex PCR, while the TCRdb copy is restricted to in-frame clones and leaves out a portion. The table lists approximately 120,000 clones, about 90% of them singletons. The V end was cut by 1 base, the J end by 7 bases, with 10 bases between. The CDR3 runs 13 residues. Germline loops: CDR1 SEHNR, CDR2 FQNEAQ (reference sequence). This clone was counted between two and nine times. The antigen is not known. Findings and limits, study-wide: Among spike-specific TCRs, nearly half reportedly target unmutated variant regions. The repertoires were collected only after the peak T cell response. Most donors were white British and more were female, and clonal diversity was possibly underestimated.

The sample consisted of peripheral blood, taken on day 0 of AZD1222 vaccination. The receptor was derived from an adult in good health. V and J are TRBV7-9 and TRBJ1-1; D is unclear. For the CDR3, the DNA is TGTGCCAGCAGCTTAGGCTCGGCGAGTGAAGCTTTCTTT. Its translation: CASSLGSASEAFF.